The clone carrying this T cell receptor (beta chain) has at least ten counts. Antigen unknown. No cell sorting was done before RNA was extracted from the tissue. Chemotherapy-naive patients with new lung cancer underwent thoracic surgery in China, August–late 2014. The data were taken from a study of tumor and adjacent non-tumor tissue in lung cancer. Germline-derived CDR1 and CDR2 are SGHNT and YYREEE (reference sequence). Trimming stripped 2 bases from V and 7 bases from J, with 7 bases between. This CDR3 comprises 13 residues. General observations from the study: Normal lung showed higher cumulative top 100 clone frequency than tumor. Higher tumor TCR diversity was associated with shorter survival.

The library came from three nested PCR rounds adapted from ARM-PCR protocols. TCRdb reanalysed the multiplex PCR reads using MiXCR and keeps one entry per CDR3 protein. The sample shows approximately 75,000 distinct CDR3 sequences, 60% to 85% of them seen only once. The clonotype originates from a woman between 45 and 60 years old with non-small cell lung cancer. The sample was lung tumor tissue. The rearrangement links TRBV5-4 to TRBJ1-6, with D uncertain. The CDR3: CASSLDENSPLHF. The CDR3 nucleotides read TGTGCCAGCAGCTTAGACGAAAATTCACCCCTCCACTTT.